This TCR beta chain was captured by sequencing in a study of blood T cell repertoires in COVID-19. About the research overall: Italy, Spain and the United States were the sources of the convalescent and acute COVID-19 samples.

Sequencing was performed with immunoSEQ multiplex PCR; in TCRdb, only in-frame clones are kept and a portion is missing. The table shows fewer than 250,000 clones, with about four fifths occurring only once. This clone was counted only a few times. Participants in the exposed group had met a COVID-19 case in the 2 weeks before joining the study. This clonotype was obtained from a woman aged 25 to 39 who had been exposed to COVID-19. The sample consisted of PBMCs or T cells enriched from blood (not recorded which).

Here the CDR3 DNA reads TGTGCCACCTGCCGGGAGAACACTGAAGCTTTCTTT. Its translation: CATCRENTEAFF. This sequence joins TRBV10-3 and TRBJ1-1; D remains unclear. CDR1 is ENHRY and CDR2 is SYGVKD in the germline V gene. The CDR3 spans 12 residues. The V and J ends lost 10 bases and 1 base respectively, with 10 bases between them.